This record looks at one T cell receptor beta chain sequence and its context. Survey-level TCR beta sequencing used the immunoSEQ assay. The table came from immunoSEQ multiplex PCR; TCRdb's copy has only in-frame clones and leaves some out. In the table there are around 50,000 clones, approximately 95% of which are singletons. The CDR3 is 15 amino acids. Germline values: CDR1 SGHDT, CDR2 YYEEEE. Germline trimming cut 4 bases from V and 1 base from J; bases unmatched to any gene: 4. The source material was PBMCs. The rearrangement links TRBV5-6 to TRBJ2-2; 7 positions match TRBD1. This TCR was sampled from a man aged 35 to 55 with rheumatoid arthritis. The CDR3 sequence: CASSRGQVNTGELFF. CDR3 nucleotides: TGTGCCAGCAGCCGCGGACAGGTGAACACCGGGGAGCTGTTTTTT.